Listed below are T cell receptor beta chains from one sample, sequenced in a study of CD8+ T cells in alopecia areata. Profiling relied on immunoSEQ multiplex PCR, and the TCRdb table lists in-frame clones only, not all of them. The table lists 200,000 to 250,000 clones, 66% of them singletons. Sequenced material: CD4+ T cells sorted from blood, taken between weeks 44 and 45, from a patient treated with tofacitinib. Receptor source: a human donor with alopecia areata. Each CDR3 is given with its conserved first and last residue. The D gene is left open where the match is weak. Part of the rows lack a size; the others show once, few, many or a class for expanded clones.

v_call	d_call	clone_size	j_call	cdr3_nt	cdr3_aa
TRBV10-3	NA	NA	TRBJ2-6	TGTGCCATCGGTACAGGGAACTCTGGGGCCAACGTCCTGACTTTC	CAIGTGNSGANVLTF
TRBV4-3	NA	NA	TRBJ1-1	TGCGCCAGCAGGGAAAGGACTACGGGCACTGAAGCTTTCTTT	CASRERTTGTEAFF
TRBV2	TRBD1	NA	TRBJ2-7	TGTGCCAGCAAGCTAGGACAGGGTCTGAACGAGCAGTACTTC	CASKLGQGLNEQYF
TRBV29-1	TRBD2	few	TRBJ2-3	TGCAGCACCCTCTTAGCGGGGGGGCCAGATACGCAGTATTTT	CSTLLAGGPDTQYF
TRBV6-6	NA	NA	TRBJ1-1	TGTGCCAGCACCCCCCCCACAGGGTTCACTGAAGCTTTCTTT	CASTPPTGFTEAFF
TRBV15	TRBD1	NA	TRBJ1-1	TGTGCCACCAGCAGAGCGCCACAGGGGGGAGCTTTCTTT	CATSRAPQGGAFF
TRBV7-9	NA	NA	TRBJ2-3	TGTGCCAGCAGCTTAGCGAGGCAGACAGATACGCAGTATTTT	CASSLARQTDTQYF
TRBV19	NA	once	TRBJ2-3	TGTGCCAGTAGTATTCAGGGTACAGATACGCAGTATTTT	CASSIQGTDTQYF
TRBV11-2	TRBD1	NA	TRBJ2-3	TGTGCCAGCAGCCTCGGACAGGGGTTTGGGGCGCAGTATTTT	CASSLGQGFGAQYF
TRBV7-7	NA	NA	TRBJ2-2	TGTGCCAGCAGCCCTCAGGGCACCGGGGAGCTGTTTTTT	CASSPQGTGELFF
TRBV7-9	NA	NA	TRBJ2-7	TGTGCCAGCAGCTTACAGGGGGGTGGCGAGCAGTACTTC	CASSLQGGGEQYF
TRBV4-3	NA	NA	TRBJ2-3	TGCGCCAGCAGTCCGATGTGGGCGACCACAGATACGCAGTATTTT	CASSPMWATTDTQYF
TRBV12-5	NA	once	TRBJ1-1	TGTGCTAGTGCGCCTTCGGGTTCAATTCACACTGAAGCTTTCTTT	CASAPSGSIHTEAFF
TRBV6-5	NA	once	TRBJ1-6	TGTGCCAGCAGTTACCAGCGGGCCTCCTATAATTCACCCCTCCACTTT	CASSYQRASYNSPLHF
TRBV25-1	TRBD2	NA	TRBJ2-3	TGTGCCAGCAGTGTCTTAGCGGGGGGTGGAGATACGCAGTATTTT	CASSVLAGGGDTQYF
TRBV7-2	TRBD1	NA	TRBJ2-6	TGTGCCAGCAGCCAAGACAGGGTTGGGGCCAACGTCCTGACTTTC	CASSQDRVGANVLTF
TRBV29-1	NA	once	TRBJ2-3	TGCAGCGTTGTCGGAGATACGCAGTATTTT	CSVVGDTQYF